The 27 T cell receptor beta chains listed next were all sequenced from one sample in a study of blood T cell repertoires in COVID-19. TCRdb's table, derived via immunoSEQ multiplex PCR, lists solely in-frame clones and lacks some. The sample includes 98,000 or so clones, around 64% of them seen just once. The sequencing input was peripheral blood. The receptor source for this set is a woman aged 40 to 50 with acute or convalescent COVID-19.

The CDR3 coding sequence is TGTGCCAGCAGCAGCAGGGATTCACCCCTCCACTTT. The encoded protein is CASSSRDSPLHF. This rearrangement joins TRBV5-4 to TRBJ1-6; possibly TRBD1 for D (5 bases). The V gene lost 4 bases and the J gene lost 8 bases, with 7 bases spanning the gap. CDR3 size: 12 residues. The germline CDR1 and CDR2 sequences are SGHNT and YYREEE (reference sequence).

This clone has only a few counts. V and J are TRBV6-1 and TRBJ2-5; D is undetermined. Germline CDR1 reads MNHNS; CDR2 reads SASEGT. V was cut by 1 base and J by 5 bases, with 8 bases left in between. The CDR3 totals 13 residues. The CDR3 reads CASSEESRETQYF. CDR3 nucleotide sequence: TGTGCCAGCAGTGAAGAAAGCCGGGAGACCCAGTACTTC.

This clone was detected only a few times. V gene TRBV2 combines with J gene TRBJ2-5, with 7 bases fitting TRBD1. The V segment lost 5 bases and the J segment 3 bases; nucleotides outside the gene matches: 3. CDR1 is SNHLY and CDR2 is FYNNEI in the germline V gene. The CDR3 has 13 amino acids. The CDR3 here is CASSWTGKETQYF. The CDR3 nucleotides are TGTGCCAGCAGTTGGACAGGAAAAGAGACCCAGTACTTC.

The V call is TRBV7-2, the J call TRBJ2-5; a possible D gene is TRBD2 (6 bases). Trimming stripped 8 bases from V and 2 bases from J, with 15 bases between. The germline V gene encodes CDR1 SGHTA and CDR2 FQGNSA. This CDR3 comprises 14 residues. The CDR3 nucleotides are TGTGCCAGCTCCCTTTGGGGACTTCAAGAGACCCAGTACTTC. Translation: CASSLWGLQETQYF.

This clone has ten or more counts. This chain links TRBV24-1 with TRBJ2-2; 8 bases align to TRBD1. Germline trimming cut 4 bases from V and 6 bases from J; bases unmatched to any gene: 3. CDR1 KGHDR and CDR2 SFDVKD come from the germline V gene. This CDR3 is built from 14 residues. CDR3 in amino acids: CATSDPTGAGELFF. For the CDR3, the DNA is TGTGCCACCAGTGACCCGACAGGGGCCGGGGAGCTGTTTTTT.

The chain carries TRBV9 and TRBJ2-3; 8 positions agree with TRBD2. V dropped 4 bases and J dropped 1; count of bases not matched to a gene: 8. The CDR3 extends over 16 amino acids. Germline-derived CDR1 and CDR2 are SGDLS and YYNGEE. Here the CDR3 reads CASSIFSGARTDTQYF. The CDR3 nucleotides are TGTGCCAGCAGCATATTTAGCGGGGCCCGCACAGATACGCAGTATTTT.

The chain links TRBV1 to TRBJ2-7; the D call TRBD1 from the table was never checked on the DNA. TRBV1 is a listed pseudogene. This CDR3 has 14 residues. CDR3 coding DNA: TGCACCAGCAGCCAAGAGGGCAGGGACTACGAGCAGTACTTC. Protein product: CTSSQEGRDYEQYF.

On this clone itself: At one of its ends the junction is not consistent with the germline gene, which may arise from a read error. Here the CDR3 DNA reads TGCGCCAGCAGCCAAGCTGTAGGGACAGCCGGGGCCTTT. As protein: CASSQAVGTAGAF. The chain uses TRBV4-3 and TRBJ1-6; 7 bases fit TRBD1. Germline lookup yields CDR1 LGHNA and CDR2 YSLEER. This CDR3 is built from 13 residues.

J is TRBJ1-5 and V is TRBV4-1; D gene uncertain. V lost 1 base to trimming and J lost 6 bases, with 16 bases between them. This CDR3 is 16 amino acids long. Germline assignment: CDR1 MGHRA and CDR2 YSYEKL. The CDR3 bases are TGCGCCAGCAGCCAAGTTTGGCAGGAGAGCGGTCAGCCCCAGCATTTT. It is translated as CASSQVWQESGQPQHF.

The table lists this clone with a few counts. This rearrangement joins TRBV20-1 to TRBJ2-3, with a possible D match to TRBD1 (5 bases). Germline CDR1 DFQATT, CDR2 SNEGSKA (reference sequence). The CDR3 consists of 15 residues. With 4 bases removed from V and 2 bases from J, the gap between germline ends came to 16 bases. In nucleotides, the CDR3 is TGCAGTGCTATTGAAGGGGCAGCCTTCACAGATACGCAGTATTTT. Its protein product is CSAIEGAAFTDTQYF.

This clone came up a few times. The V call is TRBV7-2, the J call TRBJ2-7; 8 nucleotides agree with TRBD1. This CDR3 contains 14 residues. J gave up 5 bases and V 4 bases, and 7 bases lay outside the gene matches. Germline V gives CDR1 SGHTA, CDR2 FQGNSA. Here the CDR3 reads CASSSRTGTDEQYF. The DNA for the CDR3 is TGTGCCAGCAGCTCCCGGACAGGGACCGACGAGCAGTACTTC.

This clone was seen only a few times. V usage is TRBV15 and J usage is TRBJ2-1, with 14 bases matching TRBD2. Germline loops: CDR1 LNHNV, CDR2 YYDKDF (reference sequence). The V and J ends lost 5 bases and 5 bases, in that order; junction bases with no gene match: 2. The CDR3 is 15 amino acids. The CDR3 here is CATSPGLAGDNEQFF. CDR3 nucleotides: TGTGCCACCAGCCCGGGACTAGCGGGGGACAATGAGCAGTTCTTC.

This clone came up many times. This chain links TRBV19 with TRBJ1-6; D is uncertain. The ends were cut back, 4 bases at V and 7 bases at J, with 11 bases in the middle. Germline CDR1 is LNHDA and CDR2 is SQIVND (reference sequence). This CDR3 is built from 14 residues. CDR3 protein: CASSNLPSNSPLHF. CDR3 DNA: TGTGCCAGTAGTAATCTTCCCTCGAATTCACCCCTCCACTTT.

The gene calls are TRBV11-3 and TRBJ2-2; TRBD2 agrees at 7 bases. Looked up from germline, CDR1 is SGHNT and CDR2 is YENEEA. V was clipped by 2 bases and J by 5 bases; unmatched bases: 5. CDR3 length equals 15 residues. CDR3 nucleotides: TGTGCCAGCAGCTTAACGACCGGGAGGACCGGGGAGCTGTTTTTT. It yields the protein CASSLTTGRTGELFF.

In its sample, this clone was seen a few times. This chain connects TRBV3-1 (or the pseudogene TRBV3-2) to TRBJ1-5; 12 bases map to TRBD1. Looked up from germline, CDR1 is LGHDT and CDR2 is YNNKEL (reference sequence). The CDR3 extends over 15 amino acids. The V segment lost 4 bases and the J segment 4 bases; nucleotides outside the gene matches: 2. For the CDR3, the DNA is TGTGCCAGCAGCCCGGGACAGGGGGCTAATCAGCCCCAGCATTTT. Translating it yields CASSPGQGANQPQHF.

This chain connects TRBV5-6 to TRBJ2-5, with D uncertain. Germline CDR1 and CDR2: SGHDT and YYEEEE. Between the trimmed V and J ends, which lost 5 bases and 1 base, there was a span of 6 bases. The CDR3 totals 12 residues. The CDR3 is CASRNSQETQYF. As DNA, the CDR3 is TGTGCCAGCAGAAACAGCCAAGAGACCCAGTACTTC.

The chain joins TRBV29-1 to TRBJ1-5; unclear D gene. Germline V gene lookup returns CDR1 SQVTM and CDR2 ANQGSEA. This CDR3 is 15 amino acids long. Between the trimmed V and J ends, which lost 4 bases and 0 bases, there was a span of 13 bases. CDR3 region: CSVGADALSNQPQHF. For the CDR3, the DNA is TGCAGCGTTGGGGCAGACGCCCTTAGCAATCAGCCCCAGCATTTT.

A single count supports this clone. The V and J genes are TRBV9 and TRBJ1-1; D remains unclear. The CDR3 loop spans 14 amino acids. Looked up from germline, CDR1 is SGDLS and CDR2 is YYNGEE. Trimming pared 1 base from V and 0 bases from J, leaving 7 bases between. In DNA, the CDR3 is TGTGCCAGCAGCGTAACCGGGATGAACACTGAAGCTTTCTTT. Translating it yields CASSVTGMNTEAFF. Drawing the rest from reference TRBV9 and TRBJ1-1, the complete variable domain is DSGVTQTPKHLITATGQRVTLRCSPRSGDLSVYWYQQSLDQGLQFLIQYYNGEERAKGNILERFSAQQFPDLHSELNLSSLELGDSALYFCASSVTGMNTEAFFGQGTRLTVV.

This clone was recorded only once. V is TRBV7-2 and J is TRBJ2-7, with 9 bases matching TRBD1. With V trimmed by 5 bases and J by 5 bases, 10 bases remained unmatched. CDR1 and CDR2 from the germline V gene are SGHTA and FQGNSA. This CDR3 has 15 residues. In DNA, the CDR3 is TGTGCCAGCAGCCCAAGGACAGGGGAGAGGGACGAGCAGTACTTC. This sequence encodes CASSPRTGERDEQYF. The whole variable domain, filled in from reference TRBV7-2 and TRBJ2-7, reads GAGVSQSPSNKVTEKGKDVELRCDPISGHTALYWYRQSLGQGLEFLIYFQGNSAPDKSGLPSDRFSAERTGGSVSTLTIQRTQQEDSAVYLCASSPRTGERDEQYFGPGTRLTVT.

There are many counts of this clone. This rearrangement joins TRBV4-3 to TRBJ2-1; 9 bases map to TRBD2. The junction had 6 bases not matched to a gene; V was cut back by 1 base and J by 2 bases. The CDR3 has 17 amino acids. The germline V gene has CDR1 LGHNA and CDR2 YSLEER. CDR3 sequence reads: CASSQALAGGPYNEQFF. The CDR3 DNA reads TGCGCCAGCAGCCAAGCCCTGGCGGGGGGGCCCTACAATGAGCAGTTCTTC.

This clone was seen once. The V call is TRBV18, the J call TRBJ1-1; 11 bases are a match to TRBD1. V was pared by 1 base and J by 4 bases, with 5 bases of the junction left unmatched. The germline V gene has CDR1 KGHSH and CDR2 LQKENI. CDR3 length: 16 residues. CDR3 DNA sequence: TGTGCCAGCTCACCACGTGGGACAGGGGGTATCACTGAAGCTTTCTTT. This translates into CASSPRGTGGITEAFF.

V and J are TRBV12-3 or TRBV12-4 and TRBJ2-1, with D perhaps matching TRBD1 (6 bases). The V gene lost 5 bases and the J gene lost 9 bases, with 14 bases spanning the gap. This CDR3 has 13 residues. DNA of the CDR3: TGTGCCAGCAGTCGGCGACAGGAAAGTGAGCAGTTCTTC. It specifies CASSRRQESEQFF.

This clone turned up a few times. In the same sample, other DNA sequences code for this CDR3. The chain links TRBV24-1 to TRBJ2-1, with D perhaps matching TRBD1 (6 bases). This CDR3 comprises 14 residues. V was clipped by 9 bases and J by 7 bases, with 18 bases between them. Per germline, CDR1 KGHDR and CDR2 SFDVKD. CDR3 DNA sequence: TGTGCCACCGAAAAGGACAGTCTTGGGAATGAGCAGTTCTTC. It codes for CATEKDSLGNEQFF.

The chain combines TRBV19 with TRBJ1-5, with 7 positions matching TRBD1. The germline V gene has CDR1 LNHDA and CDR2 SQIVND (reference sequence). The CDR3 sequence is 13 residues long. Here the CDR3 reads CSTGTALNQPQHF. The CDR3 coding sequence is TGTTCCACCGGGACAGCGCTCAATCAGCCCCAGCATTTT.

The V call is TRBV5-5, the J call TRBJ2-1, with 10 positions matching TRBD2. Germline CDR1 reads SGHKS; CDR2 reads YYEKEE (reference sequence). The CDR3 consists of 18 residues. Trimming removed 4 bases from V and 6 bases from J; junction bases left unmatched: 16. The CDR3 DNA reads TGTGCCAGCAGCCCCCAACCGGACAGTCGACTAGCGGGCAATGAGCAGTTCTTC. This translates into CASSPQPDSRLAGNEQFF.

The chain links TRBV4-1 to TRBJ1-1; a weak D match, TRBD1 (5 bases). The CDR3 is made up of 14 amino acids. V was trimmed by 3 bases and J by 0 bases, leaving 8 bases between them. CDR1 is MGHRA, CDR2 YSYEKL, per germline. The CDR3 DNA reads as TGCGCCAGCAGCCATTTGACAGTGAACACTGAAGCTTTCTTT. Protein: CASSHLTVNTEAFF.

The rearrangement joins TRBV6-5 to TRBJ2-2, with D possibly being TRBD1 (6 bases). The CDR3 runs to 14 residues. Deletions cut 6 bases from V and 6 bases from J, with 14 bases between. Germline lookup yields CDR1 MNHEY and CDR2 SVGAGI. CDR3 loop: CASSPYTGPGELFF. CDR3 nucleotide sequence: TGTGCCAGCAGCCCGTATACAGGGCCCGGGGAGCTGTTTTTT.